This TCR beta chain derives from a study of beta chain features in type 1 diabetes. Study overall: Similarity in age, gender and cell yields was seen between patients and healthy donors. Sorted cells examined across all samples numbered 107,917,701.

Stem cell-like memory, regulatory, central memory and naive CD4+ cells were sorted via CD45RO/CCR7/CD25/CD127/CD95/CD27. This clone appeared a few times. Its target is unknown. As every portion of the isolated RNA was reverse transcribed, the sequencing read expressed TCRB transcripts. Only in-frame clones appear in the TCRdb table, and some are missing; sequencing was by immunoSEQ multiplex PCR. The sample contains around 430,000 clones, approximately 28% of which appear only once. Notes on the study in general: In type 1 diabetes patients, VDJ junctions had fewer insertions; deletions at these junctions were more frequent.

V lost 4 bases and J lost 6, with 12 bases in between. CDR1 is SGHDN, CDR2 FVKESK, per germline. The CDR3 spans 13 residues. Input material: naive CD4+ T cells from blood. The chain uses TRBV14 and TRBJ2-5; D could derive from TRBD1 or TRBD2 (5 bases each). The receptor comes from a man aged 18 to 30 in good health. The CDR3 spells CASSRDGLQTQYF. CDR3 nucleotides: TGTGCCAGCAGCCGGGACGGCTTACAGACCCAGTACTTC.